Sequencing of this TCR beta chain was carried out in a study of T cells in Graves' hyperthyroidism and ophthalmopathy. About the research overall: At the time of initial diagnosis and before any treatment, peripheral blood was collected. General study findings and limits: In the blood, most expanded thyroid clonotypes above 0.001 appeared as well.

Amplification of TCR beta CDR3 regions used RNA as the template. The primer set for the first-round RT-PCR of the TCR CDR3 was HTBI. TCRdb independently ran MiXCR on the multiplex PCR reads; one entry per CDR3 protein. The sample holds about 570,000 distinct CDR3 sequences; approximately 14% are singletons and the top ten take approximately 15%. Graves' hyperthyroidism qualified as stable when ophthalmopathy did not progress within 18 months. Recently diagnosed hyperthyroidism of less than 2 months' duration affected patients aged 18 to 65. The CDR3 is 16 amino acids. V shed 3 bases and J 2 bases; nucleotides not matched to a gene: 3. The germline CDR1 and CDR2 sequences are KGHSH and LQKENI. Note on this clonotype: What it recognizes is unknown.

What was sequenced was blood. The V gene is TRBV18, the J gene TRBJ2-2, with 10 bases lining up with TRBD2. The receptor's source is a woman aged 40-49 years with Graves' hyperthyroidism. DNA for the CDR3: TGTGCCAGCTCACCCGGACTAGCGGACAACACCGGGGAGCTGTTTTTT. Its protein is CASSPGLADNTGELFF.